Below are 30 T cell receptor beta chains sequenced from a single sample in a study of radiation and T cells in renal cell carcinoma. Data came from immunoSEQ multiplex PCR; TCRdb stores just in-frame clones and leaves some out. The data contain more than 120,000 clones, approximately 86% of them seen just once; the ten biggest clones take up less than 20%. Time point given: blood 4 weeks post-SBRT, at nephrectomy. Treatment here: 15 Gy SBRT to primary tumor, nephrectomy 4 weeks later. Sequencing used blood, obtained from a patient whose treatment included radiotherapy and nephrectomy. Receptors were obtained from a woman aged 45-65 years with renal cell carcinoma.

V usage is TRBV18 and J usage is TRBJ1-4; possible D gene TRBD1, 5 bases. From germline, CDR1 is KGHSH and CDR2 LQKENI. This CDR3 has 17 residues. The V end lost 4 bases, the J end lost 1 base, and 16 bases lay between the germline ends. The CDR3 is CASSRQQVAGTNEKLFF. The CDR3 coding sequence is TGTGCCAGCTCACGACAACAGGTAGCTGGAACTAATGAAAAACTGTTTTTT.

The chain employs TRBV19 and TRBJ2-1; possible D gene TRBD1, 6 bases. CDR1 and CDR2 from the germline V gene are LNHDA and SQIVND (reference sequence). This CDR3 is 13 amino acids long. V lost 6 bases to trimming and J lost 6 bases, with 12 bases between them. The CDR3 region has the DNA TGTGCCAGTAGGCCGACAGGTTTCAATGAGCAGTTCTTC. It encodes CASRPTGFNEQFF.

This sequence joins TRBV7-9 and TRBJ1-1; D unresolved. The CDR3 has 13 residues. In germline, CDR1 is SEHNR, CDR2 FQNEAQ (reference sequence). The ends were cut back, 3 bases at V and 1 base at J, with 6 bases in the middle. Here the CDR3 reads CASSFGGNTEAFF. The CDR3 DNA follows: TGTGCCAGCAGCTTCGGCGGGAACACTGAAGCTTTCTTT.

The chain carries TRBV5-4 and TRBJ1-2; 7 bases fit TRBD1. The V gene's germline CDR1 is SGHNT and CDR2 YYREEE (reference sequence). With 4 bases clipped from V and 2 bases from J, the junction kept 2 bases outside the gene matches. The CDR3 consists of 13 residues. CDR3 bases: TGTGCCAGCAGCCAGGACAGGAACTATGGCTACACCTTC. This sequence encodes CASSQDRNYGYTF.

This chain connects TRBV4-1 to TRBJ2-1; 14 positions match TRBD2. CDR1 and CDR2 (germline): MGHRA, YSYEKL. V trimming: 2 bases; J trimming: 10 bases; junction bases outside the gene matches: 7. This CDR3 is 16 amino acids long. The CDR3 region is CASSQLQRTSGREQFF. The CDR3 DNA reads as TGCGCCAGCAGCCAACTCCAACGGACTAGCGGGAGGGAGCAGTTCTTC.

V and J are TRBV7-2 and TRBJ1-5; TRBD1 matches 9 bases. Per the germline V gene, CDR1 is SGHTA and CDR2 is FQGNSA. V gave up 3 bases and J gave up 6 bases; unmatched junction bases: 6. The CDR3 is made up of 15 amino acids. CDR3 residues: CASSLGDREGQPQHF. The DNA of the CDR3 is TGTGCCAGCAGCTTGGGGGACAGGGAGGGTCAGCCCCAGCATTTT. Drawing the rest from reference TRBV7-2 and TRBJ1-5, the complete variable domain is GAGVSQSPSNKVTEKGKDVELRCDPISGHTALYWYRQSLGQGLEFLIYFQGNSAPDKSGLPSDRFSAERTGGSVSTLTIQRTQQEDSAVYLCASSLGDREGQPQHFGDGTRLSIL.

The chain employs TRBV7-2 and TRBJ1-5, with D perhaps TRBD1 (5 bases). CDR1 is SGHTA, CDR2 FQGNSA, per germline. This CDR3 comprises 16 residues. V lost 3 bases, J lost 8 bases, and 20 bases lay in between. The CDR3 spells CASSLDRDSGREPQHF. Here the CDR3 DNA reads TGTGCCAGCAGCTTGGACCGAGATTCGGGGCGGGAGCCCCAGCATTTT.

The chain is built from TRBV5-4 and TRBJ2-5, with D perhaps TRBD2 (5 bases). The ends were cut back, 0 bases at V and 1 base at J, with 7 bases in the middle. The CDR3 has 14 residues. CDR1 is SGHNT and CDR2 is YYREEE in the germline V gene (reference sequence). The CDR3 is CASSLAGTQETQYF. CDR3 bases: TGTGCCAGCAGCTTGGCGGGAACCCAAGAGACCCAGTACTTC.

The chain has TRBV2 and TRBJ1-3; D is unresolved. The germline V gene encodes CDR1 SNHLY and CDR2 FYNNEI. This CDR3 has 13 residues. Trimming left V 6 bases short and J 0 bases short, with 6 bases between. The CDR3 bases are TGTGCCAGCAGACTTAGCTCTGGAAACACCATATATTTT. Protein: CASRLSSGNTIYF.

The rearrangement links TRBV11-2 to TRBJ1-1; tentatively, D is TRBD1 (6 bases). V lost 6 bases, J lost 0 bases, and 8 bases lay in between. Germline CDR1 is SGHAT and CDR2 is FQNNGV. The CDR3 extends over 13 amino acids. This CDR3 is CASRTGMNTEAFF. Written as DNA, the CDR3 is TGTGCCAGCAGAACAGGGATGAACACTGAAGCTTTCTTT.

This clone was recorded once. The CDR3 DNA is TGTGCCAGCAGCATAGGGGGAACCTATAATTCACCCCTCCACTTT. It encodes CASSIGGTYNSPLHF. The chain couples TRBV9 to TRBJ1-6, with D perhaps TRBD1 (6 bases). Germline CDR1 SGDLS, CDR2 YYNGEE. CDR3 size: 15 residues. The V and J ends lost 4 bases and 2 bases respectively, with 10 bases between them.

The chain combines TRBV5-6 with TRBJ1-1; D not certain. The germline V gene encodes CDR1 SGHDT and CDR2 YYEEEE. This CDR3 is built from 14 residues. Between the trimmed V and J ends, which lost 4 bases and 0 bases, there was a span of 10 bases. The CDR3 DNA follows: TGTGCCAGCAGCCCGGACTACCTGAACACTGAAGCTTTCTTT. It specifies CASSPDYLNTEAFF.

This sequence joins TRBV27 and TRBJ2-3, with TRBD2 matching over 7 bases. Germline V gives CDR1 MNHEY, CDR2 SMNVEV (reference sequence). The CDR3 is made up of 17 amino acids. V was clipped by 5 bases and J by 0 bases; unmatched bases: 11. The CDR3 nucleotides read TGTGCCAGCAGTCCGTACGGCGCGGGAGCTAGCACAGATACGCAGTATTTT. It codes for CASSPYGAGASTDTQYF.

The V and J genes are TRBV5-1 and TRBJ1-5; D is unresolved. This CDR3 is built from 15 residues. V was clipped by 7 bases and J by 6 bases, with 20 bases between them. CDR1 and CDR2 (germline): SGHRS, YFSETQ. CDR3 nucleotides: TGCGCCAGCCTACAACCGACGGCCAAGGGTCAGCCCCAGCATTTT. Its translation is CASLQPTAKGQPQHF.

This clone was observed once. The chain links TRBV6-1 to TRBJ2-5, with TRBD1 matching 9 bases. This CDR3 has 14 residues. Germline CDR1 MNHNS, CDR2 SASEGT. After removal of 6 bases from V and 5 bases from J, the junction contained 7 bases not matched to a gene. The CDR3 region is CASRQGQGRETQYF. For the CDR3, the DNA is TGTGCCAGCAGGCAGGGACAGGGTCGGGAGACCCAGTACTTC.

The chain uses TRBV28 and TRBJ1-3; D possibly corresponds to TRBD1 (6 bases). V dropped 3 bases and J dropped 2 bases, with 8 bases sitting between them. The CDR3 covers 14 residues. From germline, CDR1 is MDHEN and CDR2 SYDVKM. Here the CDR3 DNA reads TGTGCCAGCAGTTTCCACAGGGCTGGAAACACCATATATTTT. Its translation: CASSFHRAGNTIYF.

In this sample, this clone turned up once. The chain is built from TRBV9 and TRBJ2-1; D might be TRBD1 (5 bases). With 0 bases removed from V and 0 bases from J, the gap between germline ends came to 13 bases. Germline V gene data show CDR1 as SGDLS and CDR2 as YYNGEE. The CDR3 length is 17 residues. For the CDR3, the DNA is TGTGCCAGCAGCGTAGTAGACAGTCAGAGCTCCTACAATGAGCAGTTCTTC. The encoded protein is CASSVVDSQSSYNEQFF. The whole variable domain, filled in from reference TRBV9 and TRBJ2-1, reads DSGVTQTPKHLITATGQRVTLRCSPRSGDLSVYWYQQSLDQGLQFLIQYYNGEERAKGNILERFSAQQFPDLHSELNLSSLELGDSALYFCASSVVDSQSSYNEQFFGPGTRLTVL.

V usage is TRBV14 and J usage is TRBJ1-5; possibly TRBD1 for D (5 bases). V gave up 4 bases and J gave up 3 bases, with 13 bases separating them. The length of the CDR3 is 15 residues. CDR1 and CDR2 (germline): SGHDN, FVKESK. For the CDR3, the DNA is TGTGCCAGCAGCCCCGGGACGGCGAACAATCAGCCCCAGCATTTT. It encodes CASSPGTANNQPQHF.

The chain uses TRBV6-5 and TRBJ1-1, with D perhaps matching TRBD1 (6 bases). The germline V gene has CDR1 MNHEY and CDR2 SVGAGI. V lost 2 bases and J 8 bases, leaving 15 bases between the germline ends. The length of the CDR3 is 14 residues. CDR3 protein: CASSYRGGQTEAFF. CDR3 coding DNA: TGTGCCAGCAGTTACAGAGGGGGGCAGACCGAAGCTTTCTTT.

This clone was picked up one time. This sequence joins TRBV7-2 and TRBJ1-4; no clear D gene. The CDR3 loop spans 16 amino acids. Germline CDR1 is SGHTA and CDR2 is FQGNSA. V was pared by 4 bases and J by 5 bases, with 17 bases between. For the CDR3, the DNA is TGTGCCAGCAGCTCACAACCCGCAACGAGGAATGAAAAACTGTTTTTT. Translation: CASSSQPATRNEKLFF.

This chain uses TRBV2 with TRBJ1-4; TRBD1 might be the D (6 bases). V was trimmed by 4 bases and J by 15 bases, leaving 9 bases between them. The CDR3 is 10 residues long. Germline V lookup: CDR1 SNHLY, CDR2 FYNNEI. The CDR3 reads CASSGPGVFF. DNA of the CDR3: TGTGCCAGCAGTGGGCCAGGGGTGTTTTTT. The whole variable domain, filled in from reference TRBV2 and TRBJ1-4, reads EPEVTQTPSHQVTQMGQEVILRCVPISNHLYFYWYRQILGQKVEFLVSFYNNEISEKSEIFDDQFSVERPDGSNFTLKIRSTKLEDSAMYFCASSGPGVFFGSGTQLSVL.

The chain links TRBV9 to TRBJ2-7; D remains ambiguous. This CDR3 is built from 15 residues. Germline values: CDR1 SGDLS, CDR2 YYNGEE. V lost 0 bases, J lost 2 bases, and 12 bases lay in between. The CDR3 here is CASSVDVGQTYEQYF. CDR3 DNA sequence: TGTGCCAGCAGCGTAGACGTAGGGCAAACCTACGAGCAGTACTTC.

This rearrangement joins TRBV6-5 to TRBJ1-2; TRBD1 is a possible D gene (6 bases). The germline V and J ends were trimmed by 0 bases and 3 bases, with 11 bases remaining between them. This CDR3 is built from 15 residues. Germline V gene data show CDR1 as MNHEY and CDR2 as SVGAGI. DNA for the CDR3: TGTGCCAGCAGTTACTCGGTGGCAGGGGACTATGGCTACACCTTC. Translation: CASSYSVAGDYGYTF.

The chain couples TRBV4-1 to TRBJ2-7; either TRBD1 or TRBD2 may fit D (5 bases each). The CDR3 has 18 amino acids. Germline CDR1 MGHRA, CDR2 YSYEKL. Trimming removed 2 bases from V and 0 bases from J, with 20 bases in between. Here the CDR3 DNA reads TGCGCCAGCAGCCAACGGGACCTAGGACGGGCTATCTCCTACGAGCAGTACTTC. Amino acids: CASSQRDLGRAISYEQYF.

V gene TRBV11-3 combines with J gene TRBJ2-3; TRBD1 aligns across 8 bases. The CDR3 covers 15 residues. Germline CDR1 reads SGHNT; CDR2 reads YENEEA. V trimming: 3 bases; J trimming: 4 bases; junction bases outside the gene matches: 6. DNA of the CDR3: TGTGCCAGCAGCTTGGGCAGGGGGCGAGCAGATACGCAGTATTTT. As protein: CASSLGRGRADTQYF.

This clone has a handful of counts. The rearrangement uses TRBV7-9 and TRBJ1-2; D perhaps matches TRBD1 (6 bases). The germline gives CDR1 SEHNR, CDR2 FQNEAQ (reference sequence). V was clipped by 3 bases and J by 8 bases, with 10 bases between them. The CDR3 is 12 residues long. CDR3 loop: CASSLEGGGYTF. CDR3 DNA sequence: TGTGCCAGCAGCTTGGAGGGGGGAGGCTACACCTTC.

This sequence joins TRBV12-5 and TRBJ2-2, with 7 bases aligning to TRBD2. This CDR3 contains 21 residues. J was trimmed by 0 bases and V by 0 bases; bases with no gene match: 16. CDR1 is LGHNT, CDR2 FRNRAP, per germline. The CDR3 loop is CASGLVLNILAAFPNTGELFF. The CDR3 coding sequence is TGTGCTAGTGGTTTGGTACTAAACATTCTAGCGGCATTTCCGAACACCGGGGAGCTGTTTTTT.

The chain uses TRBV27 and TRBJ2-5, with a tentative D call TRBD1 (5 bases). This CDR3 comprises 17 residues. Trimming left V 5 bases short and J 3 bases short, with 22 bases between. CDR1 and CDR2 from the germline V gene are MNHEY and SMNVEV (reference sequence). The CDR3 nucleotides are TGTGCCAGCAGTCCCTCAGGGTTCCGGGCCAGAGAAGAGACCCAGTACTTC. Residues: CASSPSGFRAREETQYF.

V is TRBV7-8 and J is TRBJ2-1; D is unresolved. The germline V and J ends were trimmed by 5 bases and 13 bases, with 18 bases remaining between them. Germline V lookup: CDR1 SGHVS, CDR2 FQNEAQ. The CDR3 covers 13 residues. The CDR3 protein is CASSPRGTGTQFF. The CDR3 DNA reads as TGTGCCAGCAGCCCACGAGGAACGGGTACCCAGTTCTTC.

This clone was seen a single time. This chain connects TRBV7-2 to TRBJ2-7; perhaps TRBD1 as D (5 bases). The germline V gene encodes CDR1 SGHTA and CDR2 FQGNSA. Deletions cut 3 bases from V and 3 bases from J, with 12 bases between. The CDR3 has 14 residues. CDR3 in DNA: TGTGCCAGCAGCTTTCAGGGTTGGGACTACGAGCAGTACTTC. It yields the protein CASSFQGWDYEQYF.